Below, 26 T cell receptor beta chains from the same sample are listed, as sequenced in a study of blood T cell repertoires in COVID-19. TCRdb keeps only in-frame clones here, not all; method: immunoSEQ multiplex PCR. Found here are roughly 67,000 clones, roughly 90% of them singletons; the top ten hold roughly 4%. Sequenced material: peripheral blood. These receptors all come from a man aged 50 or older with active COVID-19.

The V and J genes are TRBV3-1 (or the pseudogene TRBV3-2) and TRBJ2-3; TRBD2 matches at 10 bases. This CDR3 has 17 amino acids. Losses at the gene ends were 0 bases for V and 2 bases for J; bases not matched to a gene: 5. Germline lookup yields CDR1 LGHDT and CDR2 YNNKEL (reference sequence). CDR3 coding DNA: TGTGCCAGCAGCCAAGAGTCTAGCGGGAGTTACACAGATACGCAGTATTTT. It specifies CASSQESSGSYTDTQYF.

This sequence joins TRBV7-9 and TRBJ1-2; 9 bases are shared with TRBD1. The V gene's germline CDR1 is SEHNR and CDR2 FQNEAQ (reference sequence). This CDR3 contains 16 residues. The ends lost 5 bases at V and 3 bases at J; junction bases unmatched: 10. The CDR3 DNA follows: TGTGCCAGCAGCCCCGGGACAGGGTCCGATCACTATGGCTACACCTTC. Its protein is CASSPGTGSDHYGYTF.

The V call is TRBV4-3, the J call TRBJ1-4; weak D call: TRBD1 (6 bases). Deletions cut 1 base from V and 8 bases from J, with 14 bases between. The length of the CDR3 is 15 residues. From germline, CDR1 is LGHNA and CDR2 YSLEER. The CDR3 coding sequence is TGCGCCAGCAGCCAAGGGGACACAGTGGCGGAAAAACTGTTTTTT. Protein sequence: CASSQGDTVAEKLFF.

In this sample, this clone turned up a few times. The rearrangement links TRBV6-4 to TRBJ2-1, with TRBD1 identical over 8 bases. The CDR3 is made up of 15 amino acids. Trimming took 5 bases from V and 9 from J; bases not matched to a gene: 12. CDR1 and CDR2 from the germline V gene are MRHNA and SNTAGT. The CDR3 sequence: CASSTTGGLESEQFF. The DNA for the CDR3 is TGTGCCAGCAGTACCACAGGGGGTTTGGAATCTGAGCAGTTCTTC.

The V gene is TRBV18, the J gene TRBJ2-7, with a weak D call TRBD1 (6 bases). V was trimmed by 3 bases and J by 2 bases, leaving 11 bases between them. Per the germline V gene, CDR1 is KGHSH and CDR2 is LQKENI. This CDR3 region has 14 residues. CDR3 residues: CASSPGNRAYEQYF. CDR3 DNA sequence: TGTGCCAGCTCACCGGGAAACAGGGCCTACGAGCAGTACTTC.

This chain links TRBV5-1 with TRBJ2-5, with TRBD2 identical over 8 bases. This CDR3 contains 17 residues. Trimming cost V 6 bases and J 4 bases; bases outside gene matches: 17. The germline V gene has CDR1 SGHRS and CDR2 YFSETQ. Here the CDR3 reads CASNPLPGGGRGETQYF. CDR3 nucleotide sequence: TGCGCCAGCAACCCTCTTCCCGGGGGGGGCAGAGGAGAGACCCAGTACTTC.

This chain uses TRBV10-3 with TRBJ2-3; 10 nucleotides agree with TRBD2. The junction had 1 base not matched to a gene; V was cut back by 3 bases and J by 1 base. Looked up from germline, CDR1 is ENHRY and CDR2 is SYGVKD. This CDR3 region has 15 residues. The CDR3 loop reads CAISDTSGGTDTQYF. Written as DNA, the CDR3 is TGTGCCATCAGTGACACTAGCGGGGGCACAGATACGCAGTATTTT.

This chain connects TRBV11-2 to TRBJ2-7, with D possibly matching TRBD1 (7 bases). CDR1 is SGHAT, CDR2 FQNNGV, per germline. The CDR3 runs 15 residues. With 5 bases removed from V and 2 bases from J, the gap between germline ends came to 16 bases. The DNA of the CDR3 is TGTGCCAGCAGCCAGGGGGGTAGCCCGACCTACGAGCAGTACTTC. Amino acids: CASSQGGSPTYEQYF.

The rearrangement uses TRBV10-3 and TRBJ1-5; 8 bases fit TRBD1. This CDR3 spans 14 amino acids. Looked up from germline, CDR1 is ENHRY and CDR2 is SYGVKD. V lost 8 bases to trimming and J lost 5 bases; unmatched junction nucleotides: 8. CDR3 sequence: CAIAKQGVDQPQHF. CDR3 nucleotides: TGTGCCATCGCCAAACAGGGGGTCGATCAGCCCCAGCATTTT.

The chain has TRBV4-3 and TRBJ2-2; 9 bases fit TRBD1. The germline gives CDR1 LGHNA, CDR2 YSLEER. V shed 6 bases, J shed 3 bases, and the junction held 2 bases outside the gene matches. The CDR3 runs 14 residues. The CDR3 sequence is CASRGQGDTGELFF. The CDR3 DNA reads TGCGCCAGCAGGGGACAGGGAGACACCGGGGAGCTGTTTTTT.

In its sample, this clone was seen once. V is TRBV7-2 and J is TRBJ1-6; TRBD1 matches at 7 bases. This CDR3 is 15 amino acids long. Trimming at V came to 5 bases and at J to 5 bases, leaving 6 bases not matched to a gene. Germline CDR1 is SGHTA and CDR2 is FQGNSA. CDR3 in DNA: TGTGCCAGCAGCGTCACCGGGACAGATAATTCACCCCTCCACTTT. This codes for CASSVTGTDNSPLHF.

The chain is built from TRBV19 and TRBJ1-4; a possible D gene is TRBD1 (5 bases). V dropped 6 bases and J dropped 8 bases, with 16 bases sitting between them. CDR3 length: 14 amino acids. Germline CDR1 is LNHDA and CDR2 is SQIVND (reference sequence). The CDR3 sequence is CASSPGRVTEKLFF. CDR3 DNA sequence: TGTGCCAGTAGCCCCGGCAGGGTAACCGAAAAACTGTTTTTT. The entire variable domain, with the rest obtained from reference TRBV19 and TRBJ1-4, is as follows: DGGITQSPKYLFRKEGQNVTLSCEQNLNHDAMYWYRQDPGQGLRLIYYSQIVNDFQKGDIAEGYSVSREKKESFPLTVTSAQKNPTAFYLCASSPGRVTEKLFFGSGTQLSVL.

This chain uses TRBV7-6 with TRBJ2-1; 9 bases map to TRBD2. CDR1 and CDR2 (germline): SGHVS, FNYEAQ. There are 15 residues in the CDR3. V dropped 4 bases and J dropped 2; count of bases not matched to a gene: 3. CDR3 nucleotide sequence: TGTGCCAGCAGCTCCAGACTAGCGGCCTACAATGAGCAGTTCTTC. The encoded protein is CASSSRLAAYNEQFF.

This chain joins TRBV5-1 and TRBJ2-5, with 8 bases that match TRBD1. Unmatched junction bases numbered 3, after V lost 0 bases and J lost 5 bases. CDR1 SGHRS and CDR2 YFSETQ come from the germline V gene. This CDR3 is built from 14 residues. Here the CDR3 reads CASSLGTGRETQYF. The CDR3 bases are TGCGCCAGCAGCTTGGGGACAGGGAGGGAGACCCAGTACTTC.

This chain links TRBV5-1 with TRBJ2-1; 7 bases match TRBD1. Per germline, CDR1 SGHRS and CDR2 YFSETQ. The V segment lost 3 bases and the J segment 2 bases; nucleotides outside the gene matches: 5. This CDR3 has 15 residues. The CDR3 sequence is CASSSQGNPYNEQFF. CDR3 DNA sequence: TGCGCCAGCAGCTCACAGGGGAATCCCTACAATGAGCAGTTCTTC.

The chain has TRBV18 and TRBJ1-6, with D possibly TRBD1 on 6 matching bases. V was trimmed by 3 bases and J by 0 bases, leaving 9 bases between them. This CDR3 contains 16 residues. Germline V lookup: CDR1 KGHSH, CDR2 LQKENI. CDR3 residues: CASSPTGNSYNSPLHF. CDR3 nucleotides: TGTGCCAGCTCACCTACAGGGAACTCCTATAATTCACCCCTCCACTTT.

The gene calls are TRBV19 and TRBJ2-5; D possibly corresponds to TRBD1 (6 bases). Germline values: CDR1 LNHDA, CDR2 SQIVND (reference sequence). The CDR3 sequence is 15 residues long. Trimming cost V 7 bases and J 4 bases, with 19 bases left between them. CDR3 sequence reads: CASKRSGDRAETQYF. CDR3 sequence (DNA): TGTGCCAGTAAAAGGTCAGGGGATCGGGCAGAGACCCAGTACTTC.

This clone was detected a few times. The chain couples TRBV27 to TRBJ2-5, with a possible D match to TRBD2 (5 bases). V gave up 3 bases and J gave up 5 bases, with 13 bases separating them. Germline V CDR1 and CDR2: MNHEY, SMNVEV (reference sequence). The CDR3 covers 14 residues. The CDR3: CASSLAAGRETQYF. Written as DNA, the CDR3 is TGTGCCAGCAGTTTGGCTGCGGGTAGGGAGACCCAGTACTTC.

This chain joins TRBV5-1 and TRBJ2-2; D possibly corresponds to TRBD1 (5 bases). Germline V gene lookup returns CDR1 SGHRS and CDR2 YFSETQ. The V and J ends lost 4 bases and 1 base respectively, with 11 bases between them. The CDR3 is 15 residues long. In nucleotides, the CDR3 is TGCGCCAGCAGCCCGCCCACAGGGAACACCGGGGAGCTGTTTTTT. Its translation is CASSPPTGNTGELFF.

The genes are TRBV23-1 and TRBJ2-5; possibly TRBD1 for D (6 bases). TRBV23-1 is known as an ORF, though its function is uncertain. Trimming took off 4 bases at V and 5 bases at J, with 20 bases between the two ends. The CDR3 covers 16 residues. CDR3 DNA sequence: TGCGCCAGCAGTCCGAAACCCGGACAGTTCTTGGAGACCCAGTACTTC. Translating gives CASSPKPGQFLETQYF.

This clone showed up just once. The V call is TRBV5-4, the J call TRBJ2-3, with TRBD2 as a possible D gene (6 bases). The ends were cut back, 0 bases at V and 5 bases at J, with 16 bases in the middle. The CDR3 sequence is 16 residues long. Germline V lookup: CDR1 SGHNT, CDR2 YYREEE (reference sequence). CDR3 amino acids: CASSLGGGRRGDTQYF. CDR3 in DNA: TGTGCCAGCAGCTTGGGGGGCGGCAGGAGGGGAGATACGCAGTATTTT.

This clone was detected only once. The chain combines TRBV5-4 with TRBJ2-1, with 7 bases matching TRBD1. The CDR3 has 12 amino acids. Germline V gene data show CDR1 as SGHNT and CDR2 as YYREEE (reference sequence). Unmatched junction bases numbered 2, after V lost 5 bases and J lost 6 bases. CDR3 DNA sequence: TGTGCCAGCAGTCGGGACAGCAATGAGCAGTTCTTC. This gives the protein CASSRDSNEQFF.

The CDR3 nucleotides read TGTGCCAGTAGTATGACTGGTTACTATGGCTACACCTTC. Its translation: CASSMTGYYGYTF. The chain is built from TRBV19 and TRBJ1-2; D call uncertain. Germline V gene data show CDR1 as LNHDA and CDR2 as SQIVND (reference sequence). The CDR3 contains 13 residues. V dropped 3 bases and J dropped 3 bases, with 8 bases sitting between them.

The chain recombines TRBV24-1 with TRBJ2-3, with TRBD2 matching over 13 bases. The CDR3 is made up of 17 amino acids. Germline V lookup: CDR1 KGHDR, CDR2 SFDVKD. J was trimmed by 5 bases and V by 4 bases; bases with no gene match: 8. CDR3 in DNA: TGTGCCACCAGTGACGATACTAGCGGGAGGGCCAGAGATACGCAGTATTTT. Translated, it gives CATSDDTSGRARDTQYF.

The chain carries TRBV7-6 and TRBJ2-7; D is possibly TRBD1 (6 bases). Trimming stripped 3 bases from V and 2 bases from J, with 14 bases between. Per germline, CDR1 SGHVS and CDR2 FNYEAQ. The CDR3 runs to 15 residues. CDR3 nucleotides: TGTGCCAGCAGCTTCGGGGCAGGGGAAACCTACGAGCAGTACTTC. Protein sequence: CASSFGAGETYEQYF. The complete variable domain, with remaining parts taken from reference TRBV7-6 and TRBJ2-7, reads GAGVSQSPRYKVTKRGQDVALRCDPISGHVSLYWYRQALGQGPEFLTYFNYEAQQDKSGLPNDRFSAERPEGSISTLTIQRTEQRDSAMYRCASSFGAGETYEQYFGPGTRLTVT.

The chain uses TRBV9 and TRBJ2-3; 7 nucleotides agree with TRBD2. CDR3 length equals 15 residues. The germline V gene encodes CDR1 SGDLS and CDR2 YYNGEE. The junction had 4 bases not matched to a gene; V was cut back by 0 bases and J by 3 bases. CDR3 loop: CASSVAGGWTDTQYF. CDR3 sequence (DNA): TGTGCCAGCAGCGTAGCGGGGGGTTGGACAGATACGCAGTATTTT.